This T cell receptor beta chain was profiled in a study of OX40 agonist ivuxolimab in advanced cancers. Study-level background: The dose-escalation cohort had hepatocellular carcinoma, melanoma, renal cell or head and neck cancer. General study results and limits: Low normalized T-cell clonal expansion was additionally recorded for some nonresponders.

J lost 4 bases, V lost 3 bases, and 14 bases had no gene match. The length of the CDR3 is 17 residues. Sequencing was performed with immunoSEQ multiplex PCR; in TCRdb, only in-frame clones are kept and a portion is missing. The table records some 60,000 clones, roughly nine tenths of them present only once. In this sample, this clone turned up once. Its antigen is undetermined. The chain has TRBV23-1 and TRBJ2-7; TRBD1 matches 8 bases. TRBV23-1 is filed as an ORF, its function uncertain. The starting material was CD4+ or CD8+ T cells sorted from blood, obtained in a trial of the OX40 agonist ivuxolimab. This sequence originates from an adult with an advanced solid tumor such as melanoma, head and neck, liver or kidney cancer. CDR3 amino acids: CASSHRRTGQVWYEQYF. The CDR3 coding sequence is TGCGCCAGCAGTCACCGACGGACAGGGCAGGTCTGGTACGAGCAGTACTTC.